These 9 T cell receptor beta chains came from one sample sequenced in a study of blood T cells in healthy people across ages. Primed by a sample-barcoded 5' primer and a J-beta primer mix, a second PCR proceeded for about 6 to 12 cycles. In TCRdb, the 5' RACE reads were re-called with MiXCR into one record per CDR3 protein. The table has about 1.1 million distinct CDR3 sequences, more than 30% seen once. Sample: blood. These receptor sequences come from a man in his late teens or twenties in good health.

With respect to this clonotype: A clone one base away is much larger, so this may be a read error. This rearrangement joins TRBV7-2 to TRBJ1-1; possibly TRBD1 for D (5 bases). CDR1 and CDR2 (germline): SGHTA, FQGNSA. The CDR3 has 14 amino acids. The CDR3 sequence: CASSAPGVGTEASF. DNA for the CDR3: TGTGCCAGCAGCGCCCCCGGGGTAGGGACTGAAGCTTCCTTT. Based on the CDR3 plus reference TRBV7-2 and TRBJ1-1, the full variable domain is GAGVSQSPSNKVTEKGKDVELRCDPISGHTALYWYRQSLGQGLEFLIYFQGNSAPDKSGLPSDRFSAERTGGSVSTLTIQRTQQEDSAVYLCASSAPGVGTEASFGQGTRLTVV.

The rearrangement joins TRBV20-1 to TRBJ2-3; D gene uncertain. V was shortened by 2 bases and J by 0 bases, with 12 bases between the two germline ends. Germline V CDR1 and CDR2: DFQATT, SNEGSKA (reference sequence). The CDR3 loop spans 15 amino acids. CDR3 sequence: CSARSDSSSTDTQYF. The CDR3 coding sequence is TGCAGTGCTAGATCGGATAGCAGTAGCACAGATACGCAGTATTTT.

A note on this clonotype: The junction departs from germline at one end; a sequencing error may be responsible. The J gene is TRBJ2-3, the V gene TRBV10-3; D is perhaps TRBD1 (7 bases). From germline, CDR1 is ENHRY and CDR2 SYGVKD. The CDR3 covers 16 residues. In nucleotides, the CDR3 is TGTGCCGTCAGTGGAGGGCGGACAGGAAACACAGATACGCAGTATTTT. Its protein product is CAVSGGRTGNTDTQYF.

The chain couples TRBV5-1 to TRBJ2-1; either TRBD1 or TRBD2 may supply D (6 bases each). The germline V gene encodes CDR1 SGHRS and CDR2 YFSETQ. The CDR3 has 15 amino acids. V was trimmed by 3 bases and J by 4 bases, leaving 14 bases between them. The CDR3 region is CASSSLGGQYNEQFF. For the CDR3, the DNA is TGCGCCAGCAGCTCTTTGGGGGGCCAGTACAATGAGCAGTTCTTC.

On this clonotype: With a much larger clone just one base away, this may be a read error. This rearrangement joins TRBV28 to TRBJ1-5; possibly TRBD1 for D (5 bases). The V and J ends lost 5 bases and 4 bases respectively, with 12 bases between them. CDR1 MDHEN and CDR2 SYDVKM come from the germline V gene. The CDR3 totals 14 residues. CDR3 nucleotides: TGTGCCAGCAGTGTACGGCAGGGAAATCAGCCCCAGCATTTT. This sequence encodes CASSVRQGNQPQHF.

This clonotype was seen more than once but under ten times. The rearrangement joins TRBV2 to TRBJ1-2, with 9 positions matching TRBD1. With 7 bases clipped from V and 8 bases from J, the junction kept 20 bases outside the gene matches. CDR1 SNHLY and CDR2 FYNNEI come from the germline V gene. CDR3 length equals 17 residues. CDR3 in amino acids: CASNSLWTGASSYGYTF. The CDR3 DNA follows: TGTGCCAGCAACTCCCTTTGGACAGGGGCAAGCTCATACGGCTACACCTTC.

This clonotype was seen only a few times. CDR3 coding DNA: TGTGCCTGGACCAAAGACAGGGGGAGAGACTACGAGCAGTACTTC. Residues: CAWTKDRGRDYEQYF. This sequence joins TRBV30 and TRBJ2-7; 9 nucleotides agree with TRBD1. There are 15 residues in the CDR3. V lost 4 bases and J lost 3; bases outside the gene matches: 10. The germline V gene has CDR1 GTSNPN and CDR2 SVGIG (reference sequence).

This clonotype has just a few counts. One end of the junction varies from germline; a read error may be responsible. The chain has TRBV29-1 and TRBJ1-2; no firm D call. This CDR3 contains 13 residues. CDR1 and CDR2 from the germline V gene are SQVTM and ANQGSEA. Here the CDR3 DNA reads TGCAGCTTTGAAGAGATAAGCAGCTATGGCTACACCTTC. Translation: CSFEEISSYGYTF.

V is TRBV27 and J is TRBJ1-2; D call uncertain. The CDR3 has 15 residues. Germline-derived CDR1 and CDR2 are MNHEY and SMNVEV (reference sequence). V lost 3 bases to trimming and J lost 3 bases, with 14 bases between them. The CDR3 bases are TGTGCCAGCAGTTTCGGGAGGGCCTCCCACTATGGCTACACCTTC. This sequence encodes CASSFGRASHYGYTF.